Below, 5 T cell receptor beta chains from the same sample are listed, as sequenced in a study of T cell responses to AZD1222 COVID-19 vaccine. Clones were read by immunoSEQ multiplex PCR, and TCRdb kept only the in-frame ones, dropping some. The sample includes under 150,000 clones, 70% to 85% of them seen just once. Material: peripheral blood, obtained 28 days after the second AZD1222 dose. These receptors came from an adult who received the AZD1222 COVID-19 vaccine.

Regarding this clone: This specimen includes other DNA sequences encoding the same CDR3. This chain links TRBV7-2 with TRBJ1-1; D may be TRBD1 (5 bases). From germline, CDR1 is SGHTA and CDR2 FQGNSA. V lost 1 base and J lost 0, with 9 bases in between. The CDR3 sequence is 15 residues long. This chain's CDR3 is CASSLVGVLNTEAFF. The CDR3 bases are TGTGCCAGCAGCTTAGTAGGGGTGTTGAACACTGAAGCTTTCTTT.

CDR3 region: CSVEQGKYGYTF. CDR3 DNA sequence: TGCAGCGTTGAACAGGGCAAATATGGCTACACCTTC. V usage is TRBV29-1 and J usage is TRBJ1-2; D may be TRBD1 (5 bases). The germline gives CDR1 SQVTM, CDR2 ANQGSEA. CDR3 size: 12 residues. V was cut by 2 bases and J by 5 bases, with 9 bases left in between. The whole variable domain, filled in from reference TRBV29-1 and TRBJ1-2, reads SAVISQKPSRDICQRGTSLTIQCQVDSQVTMMFWYRQQPGQSLTLIATANQGSEATYESGFVIDKFPISRPNLTFSTLTVSNMSPEDSSIYLCSVEQGKYGYTFGSGTRLTVV.

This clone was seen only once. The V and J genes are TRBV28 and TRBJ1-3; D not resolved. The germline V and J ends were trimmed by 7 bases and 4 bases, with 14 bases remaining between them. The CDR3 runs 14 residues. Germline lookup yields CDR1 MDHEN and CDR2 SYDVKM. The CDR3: CASKPHGQGNTIYF. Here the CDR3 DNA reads TGTGCCAGCAAACCGCATGGCCAGGGAAACACCATATATTTT. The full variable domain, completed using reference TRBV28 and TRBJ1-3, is DVKVTQSSRYLVKRTGEKVFLECVQDMDHENMFWYRQDPGLGLRLIYFSYDVKMKEKGDIPEGYSVSREKKERFSLILESASTNQTSMYLCASKPHGQGNTIYFGEGSWLTVV.

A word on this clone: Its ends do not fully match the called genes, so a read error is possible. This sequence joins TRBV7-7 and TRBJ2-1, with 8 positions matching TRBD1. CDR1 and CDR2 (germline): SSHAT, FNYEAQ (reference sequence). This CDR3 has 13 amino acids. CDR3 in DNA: TGTGCTAGCAGCTTGGGGACAGGCAATGAGCAGTTCTTC. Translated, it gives CASSLGTGNEQFF.

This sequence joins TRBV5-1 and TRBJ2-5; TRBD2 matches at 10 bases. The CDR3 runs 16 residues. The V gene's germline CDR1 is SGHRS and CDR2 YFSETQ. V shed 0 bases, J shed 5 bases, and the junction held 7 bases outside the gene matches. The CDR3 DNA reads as TGCGCCAGCAGCTTGGGTGGGACTAGCGCATTTGAGACCCAGTACTTC. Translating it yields CASSLGGTSAFETQYF.